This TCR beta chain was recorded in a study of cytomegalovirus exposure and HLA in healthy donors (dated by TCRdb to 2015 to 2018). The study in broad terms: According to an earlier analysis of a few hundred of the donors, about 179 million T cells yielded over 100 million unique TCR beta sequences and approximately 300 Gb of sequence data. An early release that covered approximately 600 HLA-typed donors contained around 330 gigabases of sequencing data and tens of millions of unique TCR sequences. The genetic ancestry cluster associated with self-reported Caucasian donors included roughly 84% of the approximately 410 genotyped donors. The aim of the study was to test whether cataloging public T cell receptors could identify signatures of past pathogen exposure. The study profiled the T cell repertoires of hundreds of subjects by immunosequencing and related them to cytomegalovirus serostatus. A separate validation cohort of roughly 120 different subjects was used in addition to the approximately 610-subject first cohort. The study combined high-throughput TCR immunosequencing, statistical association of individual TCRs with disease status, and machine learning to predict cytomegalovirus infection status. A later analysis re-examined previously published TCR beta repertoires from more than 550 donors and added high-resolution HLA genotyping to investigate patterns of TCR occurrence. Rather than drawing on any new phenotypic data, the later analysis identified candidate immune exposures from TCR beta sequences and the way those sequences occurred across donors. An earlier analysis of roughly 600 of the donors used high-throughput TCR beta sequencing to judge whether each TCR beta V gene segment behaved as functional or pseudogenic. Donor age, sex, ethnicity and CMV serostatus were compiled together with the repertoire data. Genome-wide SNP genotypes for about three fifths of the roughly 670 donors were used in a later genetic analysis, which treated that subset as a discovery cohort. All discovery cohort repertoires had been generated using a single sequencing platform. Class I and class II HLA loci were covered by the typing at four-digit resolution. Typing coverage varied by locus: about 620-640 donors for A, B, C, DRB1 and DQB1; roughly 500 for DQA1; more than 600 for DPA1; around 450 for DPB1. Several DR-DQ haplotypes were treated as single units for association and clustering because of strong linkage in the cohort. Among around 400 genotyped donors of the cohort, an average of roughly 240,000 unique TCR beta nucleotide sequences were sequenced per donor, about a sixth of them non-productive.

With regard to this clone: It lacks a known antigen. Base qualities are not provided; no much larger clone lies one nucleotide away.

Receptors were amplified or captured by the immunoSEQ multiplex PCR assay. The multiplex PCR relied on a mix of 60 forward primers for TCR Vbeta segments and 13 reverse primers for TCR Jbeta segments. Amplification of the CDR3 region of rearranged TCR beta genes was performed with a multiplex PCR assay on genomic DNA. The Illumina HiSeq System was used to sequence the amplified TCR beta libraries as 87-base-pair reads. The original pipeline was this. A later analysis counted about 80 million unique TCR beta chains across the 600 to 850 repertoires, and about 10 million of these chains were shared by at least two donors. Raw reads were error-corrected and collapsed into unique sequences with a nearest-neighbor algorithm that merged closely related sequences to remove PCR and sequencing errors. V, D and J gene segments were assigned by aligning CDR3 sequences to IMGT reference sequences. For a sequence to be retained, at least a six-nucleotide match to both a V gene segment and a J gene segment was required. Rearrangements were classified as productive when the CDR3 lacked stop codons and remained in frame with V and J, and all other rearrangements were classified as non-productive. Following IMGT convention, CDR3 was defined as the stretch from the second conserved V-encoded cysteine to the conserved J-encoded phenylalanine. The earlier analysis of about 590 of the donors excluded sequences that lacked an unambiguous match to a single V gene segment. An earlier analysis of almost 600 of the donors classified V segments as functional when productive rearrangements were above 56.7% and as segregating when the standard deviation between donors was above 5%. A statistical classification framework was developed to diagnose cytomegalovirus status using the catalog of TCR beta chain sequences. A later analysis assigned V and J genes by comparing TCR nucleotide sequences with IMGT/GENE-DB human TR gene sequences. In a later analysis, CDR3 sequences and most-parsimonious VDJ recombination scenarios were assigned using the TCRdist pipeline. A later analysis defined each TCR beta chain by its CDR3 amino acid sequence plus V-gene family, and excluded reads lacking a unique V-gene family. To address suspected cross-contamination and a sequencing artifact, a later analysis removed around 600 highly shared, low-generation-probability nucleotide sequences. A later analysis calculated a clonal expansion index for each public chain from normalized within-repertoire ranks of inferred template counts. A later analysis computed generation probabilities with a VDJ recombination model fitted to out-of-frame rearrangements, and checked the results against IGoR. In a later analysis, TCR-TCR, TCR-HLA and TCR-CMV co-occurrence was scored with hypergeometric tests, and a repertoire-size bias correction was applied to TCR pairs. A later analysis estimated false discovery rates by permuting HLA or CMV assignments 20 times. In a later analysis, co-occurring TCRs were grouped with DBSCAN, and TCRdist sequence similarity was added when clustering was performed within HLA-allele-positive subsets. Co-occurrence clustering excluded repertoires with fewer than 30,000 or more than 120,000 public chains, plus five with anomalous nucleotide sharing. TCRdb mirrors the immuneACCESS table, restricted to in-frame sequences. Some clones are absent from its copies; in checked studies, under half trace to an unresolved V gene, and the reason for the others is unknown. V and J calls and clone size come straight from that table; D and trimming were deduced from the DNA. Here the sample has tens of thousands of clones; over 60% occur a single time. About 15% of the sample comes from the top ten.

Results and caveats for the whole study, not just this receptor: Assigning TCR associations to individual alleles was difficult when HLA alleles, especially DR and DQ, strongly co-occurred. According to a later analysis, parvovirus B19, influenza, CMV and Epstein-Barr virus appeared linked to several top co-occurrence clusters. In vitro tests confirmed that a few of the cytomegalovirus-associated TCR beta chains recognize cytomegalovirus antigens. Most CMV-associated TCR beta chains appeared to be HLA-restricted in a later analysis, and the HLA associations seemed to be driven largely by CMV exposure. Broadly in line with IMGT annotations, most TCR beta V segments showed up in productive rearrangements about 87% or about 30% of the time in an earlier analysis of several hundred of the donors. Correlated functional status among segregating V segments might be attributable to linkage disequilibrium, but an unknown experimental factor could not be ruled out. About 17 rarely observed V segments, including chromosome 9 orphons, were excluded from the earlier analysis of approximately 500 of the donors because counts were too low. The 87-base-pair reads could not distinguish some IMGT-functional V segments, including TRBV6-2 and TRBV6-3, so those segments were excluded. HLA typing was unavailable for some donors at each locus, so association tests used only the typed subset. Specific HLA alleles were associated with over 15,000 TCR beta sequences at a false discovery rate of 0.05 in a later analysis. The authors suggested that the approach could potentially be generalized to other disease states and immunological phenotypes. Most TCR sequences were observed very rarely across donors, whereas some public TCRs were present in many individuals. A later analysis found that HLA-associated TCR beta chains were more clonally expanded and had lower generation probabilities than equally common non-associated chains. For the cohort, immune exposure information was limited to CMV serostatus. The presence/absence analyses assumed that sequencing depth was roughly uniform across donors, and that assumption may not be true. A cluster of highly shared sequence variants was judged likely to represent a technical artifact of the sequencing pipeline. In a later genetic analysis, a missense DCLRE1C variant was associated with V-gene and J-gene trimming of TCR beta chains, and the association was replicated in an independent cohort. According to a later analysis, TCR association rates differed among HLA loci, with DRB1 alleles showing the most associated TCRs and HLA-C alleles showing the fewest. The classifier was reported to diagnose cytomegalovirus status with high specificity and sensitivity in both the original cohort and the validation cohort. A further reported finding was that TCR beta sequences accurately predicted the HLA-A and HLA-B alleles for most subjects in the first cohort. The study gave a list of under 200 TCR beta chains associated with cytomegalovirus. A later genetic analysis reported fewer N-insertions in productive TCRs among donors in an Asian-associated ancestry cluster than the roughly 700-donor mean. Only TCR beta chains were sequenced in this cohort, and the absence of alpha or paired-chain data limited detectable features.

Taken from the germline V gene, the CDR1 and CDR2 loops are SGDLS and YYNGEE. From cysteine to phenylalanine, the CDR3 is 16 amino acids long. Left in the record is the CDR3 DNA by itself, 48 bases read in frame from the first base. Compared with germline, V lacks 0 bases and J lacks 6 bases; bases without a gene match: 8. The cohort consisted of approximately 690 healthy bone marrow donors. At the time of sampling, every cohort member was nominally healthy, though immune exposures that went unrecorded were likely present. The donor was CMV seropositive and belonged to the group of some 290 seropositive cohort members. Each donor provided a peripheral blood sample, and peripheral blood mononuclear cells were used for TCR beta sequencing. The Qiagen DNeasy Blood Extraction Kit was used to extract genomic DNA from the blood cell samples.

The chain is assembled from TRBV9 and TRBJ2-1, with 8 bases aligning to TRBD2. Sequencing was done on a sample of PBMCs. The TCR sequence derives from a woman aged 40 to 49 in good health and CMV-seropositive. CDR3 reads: CASSVGVGGAINEQFF. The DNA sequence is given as TGTGCCAGCAGCGTAGGAGTCGGGGGGGCCATCAATGAGCAGTTCTTC.